This T cell receptor beta chain was captured in a study of shared clonotypes between healthy human individuals. Broader study findings: It was the non-shared clonotypes that had lower generation probabilities than clonotypes shared by all four donors.

Note on this clone: What it binds is unknown.

Clones were sequenced by immunoSEQ multiplex PCR, and TCRdb holds only the in-frame ones, with some missing. This sample yields roughly 2.4 million clones, of which approximately 96% are seen a single time; less than 0.15% belongs to the top ten. The clonotype was recovered from a young man in good health. Sequenced: naive CD4+ T cells sorted from blood. The subset here: CD45RA+ positively selected.

CDR3 nucleotides: TGTGCCGTAACCGGGATCACGGATGAGCAGTTCTTC. Protein: CAVTGITDEQFF. The chain couples TRBV10-3 to TRBJ2-1; perhaps TRBD2 as D (5 bases). The germline CDR1 and CDR2 sequences are ENHRY and SYGVKD. Trimming stripped 11 bases from V and 8 bases from J, with 16 bases between. This CDR3 spans 12 amino acids.